The rows below give T cell receptor beta chains drawn from one sample of a study of OX40 agonist ivuxolimab in advanced cancers. This table comes from immunoSEQ multiplex PCR, and its TCRdb copy is limited to in-frame clones, with some not included. The sample has about 79,000 clones, roughly 85% seen once. This specimen was CD4+ or CD8+ T cells sorted from blood, taken in a trial of the OX40 agonist ivuxolimab. Source of these receptors: an adult with an advanced solid tumor such as melanoma, head and neck, liver or kidney cancer. Each CDR3 is given with its conserved first and last residue. The order of the fields is J gene, D gene, clone size, V gene, CDR3 protein, CDR3 DNA. A D gene is named only where the DNA matches it firmly. Expanded clones are given a class, and other clones once, few, many or no size at all.

TRBJ1-2,-,-,TRBV18,CASSPQGRDYGYTF,TGTGCCAGCTCCCCCCAGGGTCGAGACTATGGCTACACCTTC
TRBJ1-3,-,-,TRBV18,CASSLSPAEDTIYF,TGTGCCAGCTCCCTATCGCCGGCTGAGGACACCATATATTTT
TRBJ2-1,-,-,TRBV4-2,CASSQGPLGDAYNEQFF,TGTGCCAGCAGCCAAGGGCCTTTGGGGGATGCCTACAATGAGCAGTTCTTC
TRBJ2-1,TRBD2,-,TRBV7-7,CASSLTSATYNEQFF,TGTGCTAGCAGCTTAACTAGCGCCACCTACAATGAGCAGTTCTTC
TRBJ2-3,TRBD2,-,TRBV7-3,CASSPTGGGWDTDTQYF,TGTGCCAGCAGCCCAACTGGGGGGGGTTGGGACACAGATACGCAGTATTTT
TRBJ2-1,TRBD2,once,TRBV2,CASAGEGSYNEQFF,TGTGCCAGCGCGGGAGAGGGGTCCTACAATGAGCAGTTCTTC
TRBJ2-1,-,-,TRBV18,CASSPSQGRENEQFF,TGTGCCAGCTCACCCTCCCAGGGTAGAGAGAATGAGCAGTTCTTC
TRBJ1-5,TRBD1,once,TRBV5-8,CASSAGTGLSQPQHF,TGTGCCAGCAGCGCCGGGACAGGGTTGAGTCAGCCCCAGCATTTT
TRBJ2-7,-,-,TRBV19,CASSRKSVSYEQYF,TGTGCCAGTAGTCGAAAGAGCGTATCCTACGAGCAGTACTTC
TRBJ1-2,-,-,TRBV7-3,CASSVQGVDGYTF,TGTGCCAGCAGCGTACAGGGAGTAGATGGCTACACCTTC
TRBJ2-4,-,-,TRBV6-1,CASISQGIAKNIQYF,TGTGCCAGCATATCACAGGGAATAGCCAAAAACATTCAGTACTTC
TRBJ2-2,-,-,TRBV21-1,CASSKEGLADTNTGELFF,TGTGCCAGCAGCAAAGAAGGGCTAGCGGACACAAACACCGGGGAGCTGTTTTTT
TRBJ2-2,-,few,TRBV7-3,CASSPRTGPTGELFF,TGTGCCAGCAGCCCCCGAACGGGACCCACCGGGGAGCTGTTTTTT
TRBJ2-1,-,-,TRBV5-4,CASSFGGTGVNEQFF,TGTGCCAGCAGCTTTGGCGGGACCGGAGTAAATGAGCAGTTCTTC
TRBJ2-3,-,-,TRBV7-9,CASRPQGSTDTQYF,TGTGCCAGCAGGCCACAGGGCAGCACAGATACGCAGTATTTT
TRBJ2-3,TRBD2,-,TRBV4-1,CASTGGRSRASTDTQYF,TGCGCCAGCACCGGCGGGAGAAGTCGTGCTAGCACAGATACGCAGTATTTT
TRBJ2-5,-,-,TRBV7-9,CASSYDRRETQYF,TGTGCCAGCAGCTACGACAGGCGGGAGACCCAGTACTTC
TRBJ2-7,TRBD1,-,TRBV6-1,CASSASGTGLYEQYF,TGTGCCAGCAGTGCATCCGGGACAGGCCTCTACGAGCAGTACTTC
TRBJ1-2,-,-,TRBV27,CASSPDSLYGYTF,TGTGCCAGCAGTCCAGACAGTTTATATGGCTACACCTTC
TRBJ2-5,-,-,TRBV5-6,CASSFGSTKETQYF,TGTGCCAGCAGCTTCGGCAGTACGAAAGAGACCCAGTACTTC
TRBJ2-2,-,-,TRBV19,CASSSRPAAGELFF,TGTGCCAGTAGTTCCCGCCCGGCAGCCGGGGAGCTGTTTTTT
TRBJ1-2,-,-,TRBV19,CASSIGDLGYGYTF,TGTGCCAGTAGTATAGGGGATTTGGGCTATGGCTACACCTTC
TRBJ1-1,-,-,TRBV13,CASSLWGNTEAFF,TGTGCCAGCAGCTTATGGGGGAACACTGAAGCTTTCTTT
TRBJ1-3,-,-,TRBV5-1,CASSLVAGVGNTIYF,TGCGCCAGCAGCTTGGTGGCAGGGGTTGGAAACACCATATATTTT
TRBJ2-1,TRBD2,-,TRBV4-1,CASSQGLAGGNSGEQFF,TGCGCCAGCAGCCAAGGACTAGCGGGAGGGAATAGCGGTGAGCAGTTCTTC
TRBJ2-7,-,-,TRBV6-5,CASSYSWSQSYEQYF,TGTGCCAGCAGTTACTCGTGGTCTCAGAGCTACGAGCAGTACTTC
TRBJ2-3,TRBD2,-,TRBV6-1,CASSEALWAGGDTDTQYF,TGTGCCAGCAGTGAAGCGCTTTGGGCGGGAGGGGATACAGATACGCAGTATTTT